The rows below give T cell receptor beta chains drawn from one sample of a study of T cells in Graves' hyperthyroidism and ophthalmopathy. Via MiXCR, TCRdb re-called the multiplex PCR reads, giving one row per CDR3 protein. The sample holds 660,000 or so distinct CDR3 sequences; more than 20% are singletons and the top ten take 34%. Sequenced: blood. All receptors derive from a man aged 25-40 years with Graves' ophthalmopathy. The CDR3 runs from the conserved cysteine through the conserved F or W. Each record gives: D gene, J gene, V gene, clone size, CDR3 DNA, CDR3 protein. The D gene is left open where the match is weak. Clone sizes are given selectively: once, few, many, or a class where the clone is expanded.

. TRBJ2-5 TRBV5-1 few TGCGCCAGCAGCTCGCCTACAGGGAGCCAAGAGACCCAGTACTTC CASSSPTGSQETQYF
. TRBJ2-1 TRBV30 many TGTGCCTGGAGTGTATTCGGACAGGGAGGGAATGAGCAGTTCTTC CAWSVFGQGGNEQFF
. TRBJ2-5 TRBV5-5 many TGTGCCAGCAGCCGGCTCGGACAGCAAGAGACCCAGTACTTC CASSRLGQQETQYF
TRBD2 TRBJ2-7 TRBV7-9 . TGTGCCAGCAGCTTACCTAGCGGGGGCTCCTACGAGCAGTACTTC CASSLPSGGSYEQYF
. TRBJ1-2 TRBV2 few TGTGCCAGCAGTGAGGCTAACTATGGCTACACCTTC CASSEANYGYTF
. TRBJ2-7 TRBV12-3/TRBV12-4 few TGTGCCAGCAGTTTATCCGGGGCTTTGGGGAAGCAGTACTTC CASSLSGALGKQYF
. TRBJ2-1 TRBV28 . TGTGCCAGCAGTTTTTGGACGGGATTTAGCTCCTACAATGAGCAGTTCTTC CASSFWTGFSSYNEQFF
. TRBJ2-1 TRBV28 many TGTGCCAGCAGTTTAGTCTCGGGGGCGGGAGAAAATGAGCAGTTCTTC CASSLVSGAGENEQFF
. TRBJ2-1 TRBV27 . TGTGCCAGCGGGTGGGTCCACAATGAGCAGTTCTTC CASGWVHNEQFF
. TRBJ2-7 TRBV12-3/TRBV12-4 few TGTGCCAGCACCTACCGCGCGGGACATAGGCAGTACTTC CASTYRAGHRQYF
. TRBJ2-2 TRBV24-1 . TGTGCCACCAGTGATTCTACAGAGAACACCCGGGAGCTGTTTTTT CATSDSTENTRELFF
. TRBJ1-1 TRBV11-2 many TGTGCCAGCAGCCCCAGTGCAGGCTCGAACACTGAAGCTTTCTTT CASSPSAGSNTEAFF
TRBD2 TRBJ2-1 TRBV30 many TGTGCCTGGAGTGTGACTAGCAGTTACAATGAGCAGTTCTTC CAWSVTSSYNEQFF
. TRBJ1-2 TRBV28 many TGTGCCAGCAGTACACCCAGTGGGTATGGCTACACCTTC CASSTPSGYGYTF
. TRBJ1-5 TRBV12-3/TRBV12-4 few TGTGCCAGCAGTTCAAGGGGACATCAGCCCCAGCATTTT CASSSRGHQPQHF
. TRBJ2-7 TRBV18 few TGTGCCAGCTCACCTGCAGGGGGGAACTACGAGCAGTACTTC CASSPAGGNYEQYF
TRBD1 TRBJ1-5 TRBV3-1 . TGTGCCAGCAGCCAACGACGATCCCGTTACAGGGGGTCCGGTCAGCCCCAGCATTTT CASSQRRSRYRGSGQPQHF
TRBD2 TRBJ2-1 TRBV20-1 . TGCAGTGCCCCCCTTAGCGGGAGCTCCTACAATGAGCAGTTCTTC CSAPLSGSSYNEQFF
. TRBJ1-1 TRBV29-1 few TGCAGCGTTTCAGCAGGAAAATACACTGAAGCTTTCTTT CSVSAGKYTEAFF
. TRBJ2-3 TRBV24-1 . TGTGCCACCAGTTCGACGGGGCTTAGCACAGATACGCAGTATTTT CATSSTGLSTDTQYF
TRBD2 TRBJ2-5 TRBV6-5 few TGTGCCAGCAGTTACGGGGTGCGGGAGGGCCCGCAAGAGACCCAGTACTTC CASSYGVREGPQETQYF
. TRBJ1-4 TRBV7-9 few TGTGCCAGCAGCGTGGACATGGGCGAAAAACTGTTTTTT CASSVDMGEKLFF
TRBD1 TRBJ2-7 TRBV27 . TGTGCCAGCACATCGACAGGGCAGGGCGACGAGCAGTACTTC CASTSTGQGDEQYF
. TRBJ2-1 TRBV28 few TGTGCCAGCAGTTTACCAGCGGACTCCTACAATGAGCAGTTCTTC CASSLPADSYNEQFF